This T cell receptor beta chain is from a study of T cell responses to AZD1222 COVID-19 vaccine. General study results and limits: The donor group comprised mostly white British people and more females; the analysis possibly underestimated clonal diversity. The number of AZD1222 recipients seropositive at baseline was only five or six. In the spike-specific TCR repertoire, nearly half reportedly target unmutated variant regions. No day 14 peak samples; only post-peak repertoires were characterized.

Notes on this clone: Its antigen is unidentified.

Sequenced by immunoSEQ multiplex PCR; TCRdb stores in-frame clones only, minus some. The table lists 90,000 to 150,000 clones, about 85% of them singletons. This sample comprised peripheral blood, obtained on day 0 of AZD1222 vaccination. This receptor was obtained from an adult in good health.

This CDR3 reads CSVTPGTGGVTGELFF. The CDR3 nucleotides read TGCAGCGTAACCCCAGGGACAGGGGGCGTCACCGGGGAGCTGTTTTTT. The J gene is TRBJ2-2, the V gene TRBV29-1; TRBD1 matches 12 bases. The CDR3 extends over 16 amino acids. CDR1 SQVTM and CDR2 ANQGSEA come from the germline V gene. V gave up 6 bases and J gave up 4 bases; unmatched junction bases: 9.